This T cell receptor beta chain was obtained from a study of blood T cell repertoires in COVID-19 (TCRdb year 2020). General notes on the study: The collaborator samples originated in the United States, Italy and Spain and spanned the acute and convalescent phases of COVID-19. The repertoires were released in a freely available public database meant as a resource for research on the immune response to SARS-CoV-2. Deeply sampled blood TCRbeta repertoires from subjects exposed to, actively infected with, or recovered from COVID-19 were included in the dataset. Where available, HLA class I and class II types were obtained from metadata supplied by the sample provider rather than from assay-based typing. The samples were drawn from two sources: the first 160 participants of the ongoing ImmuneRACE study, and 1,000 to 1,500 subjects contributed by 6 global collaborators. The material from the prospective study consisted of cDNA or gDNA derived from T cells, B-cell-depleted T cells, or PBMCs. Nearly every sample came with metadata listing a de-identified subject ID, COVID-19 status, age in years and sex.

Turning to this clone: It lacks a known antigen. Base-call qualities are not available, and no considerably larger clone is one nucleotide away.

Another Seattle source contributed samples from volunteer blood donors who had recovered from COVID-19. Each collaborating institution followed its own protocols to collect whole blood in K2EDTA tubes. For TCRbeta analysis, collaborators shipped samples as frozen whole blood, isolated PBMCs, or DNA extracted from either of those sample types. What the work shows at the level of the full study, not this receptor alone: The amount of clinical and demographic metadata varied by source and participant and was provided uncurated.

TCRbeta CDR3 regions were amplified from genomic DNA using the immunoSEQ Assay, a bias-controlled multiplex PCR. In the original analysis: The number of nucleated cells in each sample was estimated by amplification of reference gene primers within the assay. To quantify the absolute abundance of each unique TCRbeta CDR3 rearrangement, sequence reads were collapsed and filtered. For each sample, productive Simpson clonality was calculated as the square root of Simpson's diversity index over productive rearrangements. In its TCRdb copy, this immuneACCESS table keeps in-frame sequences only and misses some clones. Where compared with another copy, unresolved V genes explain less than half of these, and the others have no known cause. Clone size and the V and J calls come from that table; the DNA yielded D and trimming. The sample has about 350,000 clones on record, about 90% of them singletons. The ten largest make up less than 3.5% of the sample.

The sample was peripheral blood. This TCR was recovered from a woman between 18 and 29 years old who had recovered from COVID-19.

The DNA is TGTGCCAGCAGTATTAGACAGGGCTACGAGCAGTACGTC. It encodes CASSIRQGYEQYV. The chain joins TRBV27 to TRBJ2-7; 7 middle bases align to TRBD1. Trimming takes 5 bases off V and 3 bases off J; junction bases not matched to a gene: 4. Measured from the cysteine to the valine, the CDR3 is 13 residues long. Just CDR3 DNA is preserved here, 39 bases in frame from base 1. CDR1 and CDR2 (MNHEY, SMNVEV) derive from the germline V gene (reference sequence).